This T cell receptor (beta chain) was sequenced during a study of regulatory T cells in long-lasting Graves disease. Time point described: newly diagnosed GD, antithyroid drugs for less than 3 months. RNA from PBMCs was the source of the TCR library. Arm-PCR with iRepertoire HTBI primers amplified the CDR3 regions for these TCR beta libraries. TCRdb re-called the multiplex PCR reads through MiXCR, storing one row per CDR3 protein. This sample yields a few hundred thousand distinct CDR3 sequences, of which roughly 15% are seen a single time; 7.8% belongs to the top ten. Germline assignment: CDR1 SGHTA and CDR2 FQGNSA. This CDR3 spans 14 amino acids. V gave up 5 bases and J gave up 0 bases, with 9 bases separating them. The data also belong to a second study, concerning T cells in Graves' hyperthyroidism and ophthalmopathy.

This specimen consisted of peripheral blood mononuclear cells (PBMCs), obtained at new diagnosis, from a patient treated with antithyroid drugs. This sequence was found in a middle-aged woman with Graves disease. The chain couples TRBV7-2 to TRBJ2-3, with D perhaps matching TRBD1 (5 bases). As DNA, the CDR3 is TGTGCCAGCAGCCGCTACAGGAGCACAGATACGCAGTATTTT. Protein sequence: CASSRYRSTDTQYF.